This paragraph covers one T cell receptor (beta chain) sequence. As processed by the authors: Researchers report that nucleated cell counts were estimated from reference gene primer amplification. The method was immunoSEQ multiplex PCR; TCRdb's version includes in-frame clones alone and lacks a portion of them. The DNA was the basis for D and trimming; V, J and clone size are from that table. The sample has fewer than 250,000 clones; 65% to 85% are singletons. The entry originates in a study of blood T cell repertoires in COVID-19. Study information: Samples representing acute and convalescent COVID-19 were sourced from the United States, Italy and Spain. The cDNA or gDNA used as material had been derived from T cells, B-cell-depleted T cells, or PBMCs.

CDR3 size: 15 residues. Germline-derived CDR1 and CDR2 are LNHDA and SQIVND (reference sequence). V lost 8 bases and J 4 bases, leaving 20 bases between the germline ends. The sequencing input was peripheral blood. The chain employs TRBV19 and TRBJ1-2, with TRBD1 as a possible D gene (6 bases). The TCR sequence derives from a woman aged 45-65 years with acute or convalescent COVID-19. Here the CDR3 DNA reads TGTGCCAGTGGGGGGGGCGCACCCTTCCTCTATGGCTACACCTTC. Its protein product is CASGGGAPFLYGYTF.